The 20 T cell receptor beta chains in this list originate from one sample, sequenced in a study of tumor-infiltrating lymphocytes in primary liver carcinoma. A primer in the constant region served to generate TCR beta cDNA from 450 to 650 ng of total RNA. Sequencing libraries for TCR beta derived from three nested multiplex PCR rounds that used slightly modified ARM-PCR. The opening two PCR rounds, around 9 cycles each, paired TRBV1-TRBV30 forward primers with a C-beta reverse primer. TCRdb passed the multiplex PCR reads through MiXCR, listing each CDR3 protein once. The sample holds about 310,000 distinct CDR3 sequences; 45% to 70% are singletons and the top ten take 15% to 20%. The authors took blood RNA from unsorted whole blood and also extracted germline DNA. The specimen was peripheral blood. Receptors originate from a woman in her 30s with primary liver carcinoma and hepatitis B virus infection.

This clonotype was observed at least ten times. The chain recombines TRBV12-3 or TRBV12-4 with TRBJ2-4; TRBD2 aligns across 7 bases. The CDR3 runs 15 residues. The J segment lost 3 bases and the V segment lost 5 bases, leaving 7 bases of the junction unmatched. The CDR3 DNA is TGTGCCAGCAGTGACTCTAGGGAGGGCAAAAACATTCAGTACTTC. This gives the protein CASSDSREGKNIQYF.

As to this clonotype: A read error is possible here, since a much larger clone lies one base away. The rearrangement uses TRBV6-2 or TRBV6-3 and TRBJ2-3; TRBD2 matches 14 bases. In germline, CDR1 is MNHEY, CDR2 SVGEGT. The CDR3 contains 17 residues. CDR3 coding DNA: TGTGCCAGCAGTTACTCGGGGACTAGCGGGAGCAGAGATATGCAGTATTTT. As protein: CASSYSGTSGSRDMQYF.

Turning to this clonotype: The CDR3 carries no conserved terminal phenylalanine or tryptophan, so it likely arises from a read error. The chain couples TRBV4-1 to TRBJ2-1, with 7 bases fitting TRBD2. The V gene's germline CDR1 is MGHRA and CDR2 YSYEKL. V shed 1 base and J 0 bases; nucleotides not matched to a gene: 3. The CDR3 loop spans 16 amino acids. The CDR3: CASSQGLADSYNEQFS. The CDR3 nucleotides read TGCGCCAGCAGCCAAGGGCTAGCGGACTCCTACAATGAGCAGTTCTCC.

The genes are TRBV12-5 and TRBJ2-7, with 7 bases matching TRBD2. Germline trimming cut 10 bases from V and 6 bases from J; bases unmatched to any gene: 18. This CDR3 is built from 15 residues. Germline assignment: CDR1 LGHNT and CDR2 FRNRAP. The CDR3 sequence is CANAPFGGRGGEQYF. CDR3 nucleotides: TGTGCTAATGCCCCCTTCGGCGGGAGAGGAGGCGAGCAGTACTTC.

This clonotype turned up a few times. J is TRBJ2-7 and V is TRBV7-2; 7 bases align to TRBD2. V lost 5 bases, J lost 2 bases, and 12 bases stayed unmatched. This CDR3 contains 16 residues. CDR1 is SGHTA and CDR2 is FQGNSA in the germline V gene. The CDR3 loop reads CASSPTPLAATYEQYF. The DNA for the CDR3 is TGTGCCAGCAGCCCTACCCCTCTAGCGGCGACCTACGAGCAGTACTTC.

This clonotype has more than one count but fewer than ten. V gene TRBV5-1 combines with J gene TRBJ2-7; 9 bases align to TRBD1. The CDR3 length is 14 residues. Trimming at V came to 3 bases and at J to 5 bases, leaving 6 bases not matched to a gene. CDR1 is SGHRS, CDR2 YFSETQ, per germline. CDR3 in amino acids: CASSSGQGRHEQYF. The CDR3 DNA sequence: TGCGCCAGCAGCTCCGGACAGGGGAGACACGAGCAGTACTTC.

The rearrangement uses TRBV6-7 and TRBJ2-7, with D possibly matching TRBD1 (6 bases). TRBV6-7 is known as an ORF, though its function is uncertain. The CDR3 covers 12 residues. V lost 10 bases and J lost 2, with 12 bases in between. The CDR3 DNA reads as TGTGCCATACCGACAGGAGCCTACGAGCAGTACTTC. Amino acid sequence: CAIPTGAYEQYF.

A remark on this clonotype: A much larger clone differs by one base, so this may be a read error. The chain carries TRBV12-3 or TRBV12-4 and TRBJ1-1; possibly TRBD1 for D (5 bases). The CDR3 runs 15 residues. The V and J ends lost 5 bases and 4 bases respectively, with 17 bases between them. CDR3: CASSLRGDTLTEAFF. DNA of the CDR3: TGTGCCAGCAGTCTCCGGGGGGATACACTCACTGAAGCTTTCTTT.

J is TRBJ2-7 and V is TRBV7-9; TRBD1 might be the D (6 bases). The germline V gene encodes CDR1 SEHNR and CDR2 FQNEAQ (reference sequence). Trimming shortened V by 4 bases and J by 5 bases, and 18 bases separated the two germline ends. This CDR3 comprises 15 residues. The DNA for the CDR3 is TGTGCCAGCAGCTCTAGCCTCACAGGGATCCACGAGCAGTACTTC. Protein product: CASSSSLTGIHEQYF.

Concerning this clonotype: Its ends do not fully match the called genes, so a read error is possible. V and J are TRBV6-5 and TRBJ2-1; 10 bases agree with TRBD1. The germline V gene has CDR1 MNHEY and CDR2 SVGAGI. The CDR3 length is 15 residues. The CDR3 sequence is CASKPGTGVYNEQFF. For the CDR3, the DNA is TGTGCCAGCAAACCCGGGACAGGGGTTTACAATGAGCAATTCTTC.

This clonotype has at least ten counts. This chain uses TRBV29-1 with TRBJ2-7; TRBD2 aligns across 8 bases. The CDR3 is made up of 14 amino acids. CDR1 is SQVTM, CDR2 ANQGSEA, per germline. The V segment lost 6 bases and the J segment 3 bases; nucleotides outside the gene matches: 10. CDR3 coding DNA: TGCAGCGTGGCCCAGGGCAGCGGGAGCTACGAGCAGTACTTC. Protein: CSVAQGSGSYEQYF.

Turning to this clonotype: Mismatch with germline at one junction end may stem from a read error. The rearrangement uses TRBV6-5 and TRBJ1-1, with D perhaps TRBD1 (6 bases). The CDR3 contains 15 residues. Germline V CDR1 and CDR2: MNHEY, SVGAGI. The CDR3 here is CVSSLNRDTSTEAFF. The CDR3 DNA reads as TGTGTCAGCAGCTTGAACCGGGACACTAGCACTGAAGCTTTCTTT.

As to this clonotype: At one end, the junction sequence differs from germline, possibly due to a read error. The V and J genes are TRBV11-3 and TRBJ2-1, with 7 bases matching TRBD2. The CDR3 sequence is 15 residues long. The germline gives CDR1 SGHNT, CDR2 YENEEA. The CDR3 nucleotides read TGTGTCAGCAGCTTTGCCCAAGCGGGGTACAACGAGCAGTTCTTC. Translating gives CVSSFAQAGYNEQFF.

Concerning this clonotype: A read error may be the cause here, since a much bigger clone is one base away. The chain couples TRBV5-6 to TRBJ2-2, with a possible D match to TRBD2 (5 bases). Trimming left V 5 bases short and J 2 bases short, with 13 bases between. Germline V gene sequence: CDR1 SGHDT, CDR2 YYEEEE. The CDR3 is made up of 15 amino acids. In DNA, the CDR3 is TGTGCCAGCAGTCAGGTCGGGATCAACACCGGGGAGCTGTTTTTT. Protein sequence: CASSQVGINTGELFF. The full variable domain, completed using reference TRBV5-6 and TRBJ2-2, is DAGVTQSPTHLIKTRGQQVTLRCSPKSGHDTVSWYQQALGQGPQFIFQYYEEEERQRGNFPDRFSGHQFPNYSSELNVNALLLGDSALYLCASSQVGINTGELFFGEGSRLTVL.

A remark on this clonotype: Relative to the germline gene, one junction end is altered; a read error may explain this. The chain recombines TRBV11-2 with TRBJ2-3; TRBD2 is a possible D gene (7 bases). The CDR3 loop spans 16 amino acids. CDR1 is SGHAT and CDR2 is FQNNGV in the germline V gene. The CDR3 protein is CANSTRRGAGEDTQYF. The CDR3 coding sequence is TGTGCCAACAGCACCCGTCGGGGGGCGGGAGAAGATACACAGTATTTT.

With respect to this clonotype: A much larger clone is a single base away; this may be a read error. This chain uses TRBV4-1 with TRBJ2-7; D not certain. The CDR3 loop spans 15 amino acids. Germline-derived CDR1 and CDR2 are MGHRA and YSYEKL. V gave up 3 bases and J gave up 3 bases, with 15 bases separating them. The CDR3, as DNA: TGCGCCAGCAGCCATGAATTAGAGTCGTTCTACGAGCAGTACTTC. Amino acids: CASSHELESFYEQYF.

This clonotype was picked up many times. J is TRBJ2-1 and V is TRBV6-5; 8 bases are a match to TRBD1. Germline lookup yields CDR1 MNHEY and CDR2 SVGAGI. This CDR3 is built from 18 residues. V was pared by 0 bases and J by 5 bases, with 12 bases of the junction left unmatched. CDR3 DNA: TGTGCCAGCAGTTACTCGCTCCGGACAGGGCGGGGACACAATGAGCAGTTCTTC. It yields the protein CASSYSLRTGRGHNEQFF.

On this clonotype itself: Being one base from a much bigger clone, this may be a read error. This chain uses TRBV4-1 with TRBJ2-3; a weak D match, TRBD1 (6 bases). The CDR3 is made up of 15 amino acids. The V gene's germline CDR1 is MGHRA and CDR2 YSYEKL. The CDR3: CASSRTAPSTDTQCF. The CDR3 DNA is TGCGCCAGCAGTCGGACAGCCCCTAGCACAGATACGCAGTGTTTT.

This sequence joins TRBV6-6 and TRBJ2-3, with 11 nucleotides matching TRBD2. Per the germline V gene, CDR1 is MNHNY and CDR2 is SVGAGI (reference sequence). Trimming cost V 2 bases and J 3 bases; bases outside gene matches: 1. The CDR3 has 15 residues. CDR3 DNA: TGTGCCAGCAGTTACCTAGCGGGGGGTACAGATACGCAGTATTTT. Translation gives CASSYLAGGTDTQYF.

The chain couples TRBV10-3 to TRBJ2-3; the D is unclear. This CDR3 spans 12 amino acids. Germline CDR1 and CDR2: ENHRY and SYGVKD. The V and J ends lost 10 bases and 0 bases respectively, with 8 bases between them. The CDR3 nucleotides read TGTGCCACCTCACCTAGCACAGATACGCAGTATTTT. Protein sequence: CATSPSTDTQYF.